The rows below give T cell receptor beta chains drawn from one sample of a study of cytomegalovirus exposure and HLA in healthy donors. The method was immunoSEQ multiplex PCR; TCRdb's version includes in-frame clones alone and lacks a portion of them. The sample consists of some 76,000 clones, about 93% of them appearing once. Sequencing used PBMCs. Receptor source: a woman younger than 30 in good health and CMV-seronegative. The CDR3 runs from the conserved cysteine through the conserved F or W. The order of the fields is clone size, V gene, J gene, D gene, CDR3 DNA, CDR3 protein. A D gene is named only where the DNA matches it firmly. Clone size is not always given. Where it is, it says once, few, many or a class for expanded clones.

clone size: -; V gene: TRBV2; J gene: TRBJ2-6; D gene: -; CDR3 DNA: TGTGCTAAGCAACCAGGGGGGAACTCTGGGGCCAACGTCCTGACTTTC; CDR3 protein: CAKQPGGNSGANVLTF
clone size: -; V gene: TRBV5-6; J gene: TRBJ2-7; D gene: -; CDR3 DNA: TGTGCCAGCAGCTTCAGGGAGGCGTACGAGCAGTACTTC; CDR3 protein: CASSFREAYEQYF
clone size: -; V gene: TRBV6-6; J gene: TRBJ1-2; D gene: -; CDR3 DNA: TGTGCCAGCAGTTACTTAGAAGACAGCCATGGCTACACCTTC; CDR3 protein: CASSYLEDSHGYTF
clone size: -; V gene: TRBV21-1; J gene: TRBJ2-7; D gene: -; CDR3 DNA: TGTGCCAGCAGCCTCCGGGACAGTCTAGGCGGCGAGCAGTACTTC; CDR3 protein: CASSLRDSLGGEQYF
clone size: -; V gene: TRBV11-3; J gene: TRBJ2-3; D gene: TRBD2; CDR3 DNA: TGTGCCAGCAGCTCACTGGTTAGCGGGAGTGGGGCAGATACGCAGTATTTT; CDR3 protein: CASSSLVSGSGADTQYF
clone size: -; V gene: TRBV5-1; J gene: TRBJ2-7; D gene: -; CDR3 DNA: TGCGCCAGCAGCTTGGTGGGTTGGGGGCCTGCCTACGAGCAGTACTTC; CDR3 protein: CASSLVGWGPAYEQYF
clone size: -; V gene: TRBV5-8; J gene: TRBJ2-2; D gene: -; CDR3 DNA: TGTGCCAGCAGCTTGGCTCTCCCCCCCGCGCCCGGGGAGCTGTTTTTT; CDR3 protein: CASSLALPPAPGELFF
clone size: -; V gene: TRBV27; J gene: TRBJ2-1; D gene: -; CDR3 DNA: TGTGCCAGCAGTCTGTCCCCGGGTCTAGCCTACAATGAGCAGTTCTTC; CDR3 protein: CASSLSPGLAYNEQFF
clone size: -; V gene: TRBV7-9; J gene: TRBJ2-7; D gene: TRBD1; CDR3 DNA: TGTGCCAGCAGCCCGGGACAGGGGGCCTACGAGCAGTACTTC; CDR3 protein: CASSPGQGAYEQYF
clone size: once; V gene: TRBV7-8; J gene: TRBJ2-3; D gene: TRBD1; CDR3 DNA: TGTGCCAGCAGCTACCCAGGGGGCGCTAGGGATACGCAGTATTTT; CDR3 protein: CASSYPGGARDTQYF
clone size: -; V gene: TRBV11-3; J gene: TRBJ2-7; D gene: TRBD1; CDR3 DNA: TGTGCCAGCAGCTTTGGGGGGACAGGGGGCAATGAGCAGTACTTC; CDR3 protein: CASSFGGTGGNEQYF
clone size: -; V gene: TRBV14; J gene: TRBJ1-2; D gene: TRBD1; CDR3 DNA: TGTGCCAGCAGCCAAGATAGGCTCGGGACAGGGGGTTATGGCTACACCTTC; CDR3 protein: CASSQDRLGTGGYGYTF
clone size: -; V gene: TRBV5-1; J gene: TRBJ1-2; D gene: TRBD1; CDR3 DNA: TGCGCCAGCAGAACGGGACAGAACTATGGCTACACCTTC; CDR3 protein: CASRTGQNYGYTF
clone size: -; V gene: TRBV15; J gene: TRBJ1-2; D gene: TRBD1; CDR3 DNA: TGTGCCACCCGCGCCGGGACAGATTTTACTATGGGCTACACCTTC; CDR3 protein: CATRAGTDFTMGYTF
clone size: -; V gene: TRBV11-2; J gene: TRBJ2-3; D gene: TRBD2; CDR3 DNA: TGTGCCAGCAGCTTAGATTCGCGGGAGAGGCCAGATACGCAGTATTTT; CDR3 protein: CASSLDSRERPDTQYF
clone size: -; V gene: TRBV7-6; J gene: TRBJ1-2; D gene: TRBD1; CDR3 DNA: TGTGCCAGCAGCTTATCAGGGGGCGCAGACTATGGCTACACCTTC; CDR3 protein: CASSLSGGADYGYTF
clone size: -; V gene: TRBV5-1; J gene: TRBJ2-5; D gene: -; CDR3 DNA: TGCGCCAGCAGCTTGGGGGACACGGGTCGGGAGACCCAGTACTTC; CDR3 protein: CASSLGDTGRETQYF
clone size: -; V gene: TRBV4-3; J gene: TRBJ2-7; D gene: TRBD1; CDR3 DNA: TGCGCCAGCAGCCAGACAGACAGGGGGCCCCACGAGCAGTACTTC; CDR3 protein: CASSQTDRGPHEQYF
clone size: -; V gene: TRBV15; J gene: TRBJ2-7; D gene: -; CDR3 DNA: TGTGCCACCAGCAGAGATTTAGCCAGGGATGACTACGAGCAGTACTTC; CDR3 protein: CATSRDLARDDYEQYF
clone size: once; V gene: TRBV6-6; J gene: TRBJ2-3; D gene: -; CDR3 DNA: TGTGCCAGCAATTTAGGGGCCCTTAGTTCGACAGATACGCAGTATTTT; CDR3 protein: CASNLGALSSTDTQYF
clone size: -; V gene: TRBV5-1; J gene: TRBJ1-2; D gene: -; CDR3 DNA: TGCGCCAGCAGCTTGGGTCTTCAGGGAGGCTACACCTTC; CDR3 protein: CASSLGLQGGYTF
clone size: -; V gene: TRBV10-1; J gene: TRBJ2-5; D gene: TRBD1; CDR3 DNA: TGCGCCAGCAGTGACCCGGGACAGGGTCTGGAGACCCAGTACTTC; CDR3 protein: CASSDPGQGLETQYF
clone size: -; V gene: TRBV4-1; J gene: TRBJ2-7; D gene: -; CDR3 DNA: TGCGCCAGCAGCCAAGACGGACAGAAAACCTACGAGCAGTACTTC; CDR3 protein: CASSQDGQKTYEQYF
clone size: -; V gene: TRBV29-1; J gene: TRBJ2-1; D gene: TRBD2; CDR3 DNA: TGCAGCGTTGGACTAGCCCCAGGCGATGAGCAGTTCTTC; CDR3 protein: CSVGLAPGDEQFF
clone size: -; V gene: TRBV19; J gene: TRBJ1-2; D gene: -; CDR3 DNA: TGTGCCAGTAGCTTACAGGATCACTATGGCTACACCTTC; CDR3 protein: CASSLQDHYGYTF
clone size: -; V gene: TRBV28; J gene: TRBJ1-1; D gene: TRBD1; CDR3 DNA: TGTGCCAGCAGTTTAACTAGACAGGGGAGCACTGAAGCTTTCTTT; CDR3 protein: CASSLTRQGSTEAFF
clone size: -; V gene: TRBV7-9; J gene: TRBJ2-5; D gene: -; CDR3 DNA: TGTGCCAGCAGCTTAGTTAGGACAGAGCAAGAGACCCAGTACTTC; CDR3 protein: CASSLVRTEQETQYF
clone size: -; V gene: TRBV19; J gene: TRBJ1-2; D gene: -; CDR3 DNA: TGTGCCAGTAGTATTTGGTTGCAGGACACCTATGGCTACACCTTC; CDR3 protein: CASSIWLQDTYGYTF
clone size: -; V gene: TRBV4-2; J gene: TRBJ2-1; D gene: TRBD2; CDR3 DNA: TGTGCCAGCAGCCAAGATCTCTTAGCGGGGGATCACAATGAGCAGTTCTTC; CDR3 protein: CASSQDLLAGDHNEQFF
clone size: -; V gene: TRBV2; J gene: TRBJ1-2; D gene: -; CDR3 DNA: TGTGCCAGCAGTGAAATCGGGATCGGCTACACCTTC; CDR3 protein: CASSEIGIGYTF
clone size: -; V gene: TRBV28; J gene: TRBJ1-2; D gene: -; CDR3 DNA: TGTGCCAGCAACCAAAACCCGGGGGAGGGGAAGGATGGCTACACCTTC; CDR3 protein: CASNQNPGEGKDGYTF
clone size: -; V gene: TRBV9; J gene: TRBJ2-1; D gene: TRBD2; CDR3 DNA: TGTGCCAGCAGCCAGAGCGGGAGTGCGAATAATGAGCAGTTCTTC; CDR3 protein: CASSQSGSANNEQFF
clone size: -; V gene: TRBV27; J gene: TRBJ1-3; D gene: TRBD1; CDR3 DNA: TGTGCCAGCAGTTTGGGCAGGGGGCGGGGAAACACCATATATTTT; CDR3 protein: CASSLGRGRGNTIYF
clone size: -; V gene: TRBV5-6; J gene: TRBJ1-5; D gene: -; CDR3 DNA: TGTGCCAGCAGCTTGCGTAGTCAGCCCCAGCATTTT; CDR3 protein: CASSLRSQPQHF
clone size: -; V gene: TRBV4-1; J gene: TRBJ1-2; D gene: TRBD1; CDR3 DNA: TGCGCCAGCAGCCAAATTGGGACAGACTATGGCTACACCTTC; CDR3 protein: CASSQIGTDYGYTF
clone size: -; V gene: TRBV21-1; J gene: TRBJ1-1; D gene: -; CDR3 DNA: TGTGCCAGCAGCAAACCCGAGGGTAGGTCCACTCAATTGAACACTGAAGCTTTCTTT; CDR3 protein: CASSKPEGRSTQLNTEAFF
clone size: -; V gene: TRBV11-2; J gene: TRBJ2-3; D gene: TRBD2; CDR3 DNA: TGTGCCAGCAGCTTACGGAGTGTGGGCGGGGGGGGCACAGATACGCAGTATTTT; CDR3 protein: CASSLRSVGGGGTDTQYF
clone size: -; V gene: TRBV9; J gene: TRBJ1-2; D gene: -; CDR3 DNA: TGTGCCAGCAGCGTATTAGGGGACTATTCCGATGGCTACACCTTC; CDR3 protein: CASSVLGDYSDGYTF
clone size: -; V gene: TRBV6-5; J gene: TRBJ2-7; D gene: -; CDR3 DNA: TGTGCCAGCAGTTGGGGCGGTGCCGAGCAGTACTTC; CDR3 protein: CASSWGGAEQYF
clone size: -; V gene: TRBV10-3; J gene: TRBJ2-2; D gene: TRBD1; CDR3 DNA: TGTGCCACCGAGCAGGGGGTTGGTCCCGGGGAGCTGTTTTTT; CDR3 protein: CATEQGVGPGELFF
clone size: -; V gene: TRBV2; J gene: TRBJ2-1; D gene: -; CDR3 DNA: TGTGCCAGCAGTAGCTACCCAGGTGGCCCCCGCAATGAGCAGTTCTTC; CDR3 protein: CASSSYPGGPRNEQFF